The sequence of this TCR beta chain was determined in a study of cytomegalovirus exposure and HLA in healthy donors. This clone was counted once. The antigen is not known. Only in-frame clones appear in the TCRdb table, and some are missing; sequencing was by immunoSEQ multiplex PCR. The sample comprises 40,000 to 60,000 clones, over 85% of which are singletons, and less than 9.5% rests with the top ten. Study results and limitations: Rarity marked most TCR sequences, yet some public TCRs occurred in many donors. Altogether, 164 TCR beta chains were recorded as cytomegalovirus-associated.

Germline CDR1 SGHTA, CDR2 FQGTGA. V was pared by 6 bases and J by 1 base, with 4 bases of the junction left unmatched. This CDR3 has 14 amino acids. Input material: PBMCs. This TCR was recovered from a woman aged 18-30 years in good health and CMV-seropositive. V usage is TRBV7-3 and J usage is TRBJ2-7; 9 bases map to TRBD2. CDR3 sequence reads: CASSLAGSSYEQYF. The CDR3 DNA follows: TGTGCCAGCAGTCTAGCGGGATCATCCTACGAGCAGTACTTC.